The clone carrying this T cell receptor beta chain was seen a handful of times. PCR involved 60 Vbeta and 13 Jbeta primers. Generated by immunoSEQ multiplex PCR, the TCRdb table keeps only in-frame clones and is missing some. In the table there are almost 90,000 clones, 75% to 90% of which are singletons. The record originates from a study of cytomegalovirus exposure and HLA in healthy donors. Study-wide background: As released early, the data held about 85 million unique TCRs from HLA-typed donors.

The CDR3 length is 15 residues. Germline trimming cut 6 bases from V and 7 bases from J; bases unmatched to any gene: 9. CDR1 and CDR2 from the germline V gene are LNHDA and SQIVND (reference sequence). The sequencing sample was made of PBMCs. The chain uses TRBV19 and TRBJ2-1; the match to TRBD2 covers 10 bases. The sequence was obtained from a middle-aged man in good health and CMV-seropositive. CDR3 bases: TGTGCCAGTAGCCTAGCGGGGGATATAAGAAATGAGCAGTTCTTC. This codes for CASSLAGDIRNEQFF. The full variable domain, with the rest looked up from reference TRBV19 and TRBJ2-1, is DGGITQSPKYLFRKEGQNVTLSCEQNLNHDAMYWYRQDPGQGLRLIYYSQIVNDFQKGDIAEGYSVSREKKESFPLTVTSAQKNPTAFYLCASSLAGDIRNEQFFGPGTRLTVL.